The sequence of this TCR beta chain was determined in a study of CD8 T cells in ankylosing spondylitis. The study, taken as a whole, reports: The study identified a TCR beta motif of several highly homologous variants that appeared characteristic of ankylosing spondylitis blood. Reportedly, significant enrichment of disease-linked clones occurred in matched ankylosing spondylitis synovial fluid. Reactive arthritis synovial fluid and blood previously showed some of these motif variants. Disease-linked clones displayed a CD8+ phenotype and appeared relatively rarely in peripheral blood.

TCRdb analysed the 5' RACE reads with MiXCR anew, one entry per CDR3 protein. Of about 220,000 distinct CDR3 sequences detected, 6% to 8.5% appear once; the ten largest clones hold about 14%. Germline V CDR1 and CDR2: SGHAT, FQNNGV. V gave up 5 bases and J gave up 3 bases, with 17 bases separating them. This CDR3 has 16 amino acids. This clonotype was seen many times. The antigen is unknown. The receptor was isolated from a male donor with ankylosing spondylitis. V gene TRBV11-2 combines with J gene TRBJ2-1; D call uncertain. The sequenced sample was blood, either unsorted or a sorted T cell fraction (not recorded which). Written as DNA, the CDR3 is TGTGCCAGCAGCAGTTTTGGTAGCCCGGGCTACAATGAGCAGTTCTTC. Its protein is CASSSFGSPGYNEQFF.